This T cell receptor beta chain came from a study of regulatory T cells in long-lasting Graves disease. Background on the study: Less than 3 months of antithyroid drugs had been taken by newly diagnosed Graves' patients. General observations from the study: TRBV28, TRBJ1-2 and TRBJ2-5 emerged as the favored segments in persistent disease.

This CDR3 contains 13 residues. Trimming shortened V by 1 base and J by 2 bases, and 6 bases separated the two germline ends. Germline CDR1 LNHNV, CDR2 YYDKDF (reference sequence). Time point of the sample: newly diagnosed GD, antithyroid drugs for less than 3 months. PBMC RNA served as the TCR library source. Staff drew roughly 10 milliliters of peripheral blood into EDTA tubes. This clonotype was counted only a few times. Its antigen is undetermined. Both iRepertoire HTBI primers and Arm-PCR of CDR3 regions were used to build the TCR beta libraries. TCRdb analysed the multiplex PCR reads with MiXCR anew, one entry per CDR3 protein. The table shows 200,000 to 250,000 distinct CDR3 sequences, with around 18% occurring only once.

V is TRBV15 and J is TRBJ2-7; D may be TRBD1 (5 bases). The receptor was isolated from a female donor with Graves disease. Sequenced here: peripheral blood mononuclear cells (PBMCs), sampled at new diagnosis, from a patient treated with antithyroid drugs. The CDR3 loop is CATSRAGTYEQYF. CDR3 in DNA: TGTGCCACCAGCAGAGCAGGGACCTACGAGCAGTACTTC. The full variable domain, rest sourced from reference TRBV15 and TRBJ2-7, is DAMVIQNPRYQVTQFGKPVTLSCSQTLNHNVMYWYQQKSSQAPKLLFHYYDKDFNNEADTPDNFQSRRPNTSFCFLDIRSPGLGDTAMYLCATSRAGTYEQYFGPGTRLTVT.